These 5 T cell receptor beta chains originate from one sample sequenced in a study of T cell responses to AZD1222 COVID-19 vaccine. Clones were sequenced by immunoSEQ multiplex PCR, and TCRdb holds only the in-frame ones, with some missing. The data show some 130,000 clones, 90% to 95% seen once. The sequencing used peripheral blood, collected 28 days after the second AZD1222 dose. These TCRs come from an adult who received the AZD1222 COVID-19 vaccine.

This chain links TRBV6-2 or TRBV6-3 with TRBJ1-1, with 8 bases aligning to TRBD1. The CDR3 runs 15 residues. Germline V CDR1 and CDR2: MNHEY, SVGEGT. Unmatched junction bases numbered 5, after V lost 5 bases and J lost 0 bases. The CDR3 DNA reads as TGTGCCAGCAGTGGTACAGGGGGGGTGAACACTGAAGCTTTCTTT. Translating gives CASSGTGGVNTEAFF.

This chain uses TRBV30 with TRBJ1-2, with D possibly TRBD1 on 5 matching bases. Between the trimmed V and J ends, which lost 4 bases and 9 bases, there was a span of 9 bases. CDR3 length equals 10 residues. From germline, CDR1 is GTSNPN and CDR2 SVGIG (reference sequence). The CDR3 region is CAWKKGSYTF. CDR3 DNA sequence: TGTGCCTGGAAAAAGGGGAGCTACACCTTC.

The chain uses TRBV12-1 and TRBJ1-6; the DNA was not compared with TRBD1, the D call given in the table. TRBV12-1 is labeled a pseudogene. The CDR3 spans 13 residues. The chain's CDR3 is CASSYRVFSPLHF. In DNA, the CDR3 is TGTGCCAGCAGCTACAGGGTCTTTTCACCCCTCCACTTT.

The chain has TRBV2 and TRBJ2-1; 9 bases line up with TRBD2. J lost 8 bases, V lost 3 bases, and 11 bases had no gene match. The CDR3 has 16 amino acids. Germline values: CDR1 SNHLY, CDR2 FYNNEI. As DNA, the CDR3 is TGTGCCAGCAGTGATCCTGCCCAGCGGGGGGAGCATGAGCAGTTCTTC. As protein: CASSDPAQRGEHEQFF.

The chain recombines TRBV6-5 with TRBJ1-1, with D possibly being TRBD1 (6 bases). The V gene lost 5 bases and the J gene lost 8 bases, with 12 bases spanning the gap. The CDR3 length is 12 residues. Germline V gives CDR1 MNHEY, CDR2 SVGAGI. The CDR3 spells CASSLGTTEAFF. For the CDR3, the DNA is TGTGCCAGCAGTCTCGGGACAACCGAAGCTTTCTTT.